This entry lists 5 T cell receptor beta chains sequenced from one sample in a study of blood T cell repertoires in COVID-19. TCRdb's table, derived via immunoSEQ multiplex PCR, lists solely in-frame clones and lacks some. The data show roughly 170,000 clones, under 90% seen once. The sequenced sample was peripheral blood. These receptors all come from a human donor in a cohort sampled during active COVID-19.

J is TRBJ2-1 and V is TRBV9, with TRBD2 matching 11 bases. V lost 0 bases to trimming and J lost 9 bases; unmatched junction nucleotides: 5. The CDR3 is 15 residues long. CDR1 and CDR2 (germline): SGDLS, YYNGEE. CDR3: CASSVVSGGAPEQFF. DNA of the CDR3: TGTGCCAGCAGCGTAGTTAGCGGGGGGGCCCCTGAGCAGTTCTTC.

The chain recombines TRBV7-2 with TRBJ2-1; 10 nucleotides line up with TRBD2. Trimming took 5 bases from V and 0 from J; bases not matched to a gene: 7. Germline assignment: CDR1 SGHTA and CDR2 FQGNSA. CDR3 size: 17 residues. The CDR3 bases are TGTGCCAGCAGCACCCCTAGCGGGGGCCCCTCCTACAATGAGCAGTTCTTC. It specifies CASSTPSGGPSYNEQFF. Looking up the rest from reference TRBV7-2 and TRBJ2-1 gives the full variable domain: GAGVSQSPSNKVTEKGKDVELRCDPISGHTALYWYRQSLGQGLEFLIYFQGNSAPDKSGLPSDRFSAERTGGSVSTLTIQRTQQEDSAVYLCASSTPSGGPSYNEQFFGPGTRLTVL.

V gene TRBV19 combines with J gene TRBJ2-1; D is possibly TRBD2 (5 bases). Per germline, CDR1 LNHDA and CDR2 SQIVND (reference sequence). Trimming took 3 bases from V and 9 from J, leaving 12 bases between them. The CDR3 contains 13 residues. DNA of the CDR3: TGTGCCAGTAGTATTTCCGCGAGGGCTGAGCAGTTCTTC. Protein sequence: CASSISARAEQFF.

This clone was found a few times. The chain employs TRBV2 and TRBJ1-1; weak D call: TRBD1 (5 bases). CDR1 and CDR2 (germline): SNHLY, FYNNEI. Trimming shortened V by 1 base and J by 8 bases, and 17 bases separated the two germline ends. CDR3 length: 15 amino acids. CDR3 residues: CASSEEGRTPTEAFF. CDR3 nucleotides: TGTGCCAGCAGTGAAGAGGGGCGAACTCCCACAGAAGCTTTCTTT.

V is TRBV12-3 or TRBV12-4 and J is TRBJ1-2, with D tentatively TRBD1 (5 bases). V was pared by 6 bases and J by 1 base, with 9 bases between. CDR3 size: 13 residues. The CDR3 sequence: CASSRARNYGYTF. CDR3 nucleotide sequence: TGTGCCAGCAGCAGGGCCCGTAACTATGGCTACACCTTC.